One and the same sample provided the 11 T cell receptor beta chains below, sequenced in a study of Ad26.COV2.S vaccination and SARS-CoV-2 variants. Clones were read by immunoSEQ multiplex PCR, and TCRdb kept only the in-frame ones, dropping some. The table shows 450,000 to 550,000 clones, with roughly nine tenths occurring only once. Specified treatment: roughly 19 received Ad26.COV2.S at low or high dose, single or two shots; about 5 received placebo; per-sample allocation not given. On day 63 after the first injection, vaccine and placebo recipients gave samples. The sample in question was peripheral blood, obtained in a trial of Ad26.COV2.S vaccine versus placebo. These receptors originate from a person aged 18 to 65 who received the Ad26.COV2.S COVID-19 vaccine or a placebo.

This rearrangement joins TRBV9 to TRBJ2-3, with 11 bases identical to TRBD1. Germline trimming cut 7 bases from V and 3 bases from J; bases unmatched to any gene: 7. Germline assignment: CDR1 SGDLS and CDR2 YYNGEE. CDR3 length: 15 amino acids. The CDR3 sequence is CASAGQGVRTDTQYF. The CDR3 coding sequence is TGTGCCAGCGCGGGACAGGGGGTAAGGACAGATACGCAGTATTTT.

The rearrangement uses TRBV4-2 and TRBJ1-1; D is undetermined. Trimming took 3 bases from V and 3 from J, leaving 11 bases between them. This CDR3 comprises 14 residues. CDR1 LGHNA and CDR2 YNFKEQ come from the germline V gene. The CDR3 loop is CASSQGDWDTEAFF. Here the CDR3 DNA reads TGTGCCAGCAGCCAGGGCGACTGGGACACTGAAGCTTTCTTT.

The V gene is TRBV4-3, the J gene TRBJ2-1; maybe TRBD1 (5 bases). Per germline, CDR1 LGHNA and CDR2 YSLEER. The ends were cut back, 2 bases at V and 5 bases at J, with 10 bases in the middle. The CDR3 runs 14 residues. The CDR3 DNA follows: TGCGCCAGCAGCCAACAACAGGAAAACAATGAGCAGTTCTTC. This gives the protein CASSQQQENNEQFF.

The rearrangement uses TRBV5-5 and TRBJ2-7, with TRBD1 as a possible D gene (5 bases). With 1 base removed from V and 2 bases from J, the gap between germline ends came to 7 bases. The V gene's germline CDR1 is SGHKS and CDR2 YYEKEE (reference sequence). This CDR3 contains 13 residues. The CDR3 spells CASSLQGTYEQYV. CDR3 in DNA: TGTGCCAGCAGCTTGCAGGGTACCTACGAGCAGTACGTC.

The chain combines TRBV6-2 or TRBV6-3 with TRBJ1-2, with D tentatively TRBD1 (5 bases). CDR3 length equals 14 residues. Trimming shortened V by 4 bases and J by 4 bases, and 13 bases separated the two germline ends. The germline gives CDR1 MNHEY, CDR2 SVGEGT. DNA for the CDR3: TGTGCCAGCAGTTCTTTTAAGGGGCTCTATGGCTACACCTTC. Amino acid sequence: CASSSFKGLYGYTF.

The CDR3 bases are TGTGCCAGTAGTATAGTTTTGGGGAACTATGGCTACACCTTC. Translating it yields CASSIVLGNYGYTF. The chain joins TRBV19 to TRBJ1-2; no reliable D call. The V end was cut by 1 base, the J end by 2 bases, with 8 bases between. Germline-derived CDR1 and CDR2 are LNHDA and SQIVND (reference sequence). This CDR3 is built from 14 residues.

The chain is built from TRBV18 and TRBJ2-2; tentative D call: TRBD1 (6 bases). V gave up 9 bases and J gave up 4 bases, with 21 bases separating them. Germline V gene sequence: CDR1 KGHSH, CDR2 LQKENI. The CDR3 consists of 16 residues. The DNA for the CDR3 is TGTGCCAGTCAACAGCGACGAACAGGGAGCACCGGGGAGCTGTTTTTT. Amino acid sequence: CASQQRRTGSTGELFF.

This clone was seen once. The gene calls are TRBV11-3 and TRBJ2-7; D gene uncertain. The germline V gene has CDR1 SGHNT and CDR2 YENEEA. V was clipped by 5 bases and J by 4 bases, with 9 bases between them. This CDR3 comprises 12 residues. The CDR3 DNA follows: TGTGCCAGCAGCAAGACCCAGTACGAGCAGTACGTC. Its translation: CASSKTQYEQYV.

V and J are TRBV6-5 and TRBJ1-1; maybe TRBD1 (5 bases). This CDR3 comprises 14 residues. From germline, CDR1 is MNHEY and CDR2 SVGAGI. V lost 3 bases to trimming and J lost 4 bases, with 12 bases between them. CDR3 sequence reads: CASSYGGSGTEAFF. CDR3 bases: TGTGCCAGCAGTTATGGGGGGTCGGGCACTGAAGCTTTCTTT.

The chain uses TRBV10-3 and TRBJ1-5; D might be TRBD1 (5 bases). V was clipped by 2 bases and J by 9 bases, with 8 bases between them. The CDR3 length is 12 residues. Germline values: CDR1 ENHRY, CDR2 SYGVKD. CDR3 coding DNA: TGTGCCATCAGTGAGCCCCAGGGGCCCCAGCATTTT. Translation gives CAISEPQGPQHF.

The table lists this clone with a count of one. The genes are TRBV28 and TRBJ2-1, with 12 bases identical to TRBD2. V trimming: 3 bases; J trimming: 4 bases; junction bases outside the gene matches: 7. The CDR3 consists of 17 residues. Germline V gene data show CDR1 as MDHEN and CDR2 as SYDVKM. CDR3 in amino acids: CASSFLSLAGGYNEQFF. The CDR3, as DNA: TGTGCCAGCAGTTTCCTTTCACTAGCGGGGGGATACAATGAGCAGTTCTTC.